This entry lists 13 T cell receptor beta chains sequenced from one sample in a study of shared clonotypes between healthy human individuals. Here immunoSEQ multiplex PCR was the method, and the copy in TCRdb shows in-frame clones only, minus some. This table holds approximately 2.5 million clones, more than 85% found once. Sequencing was performed on naive CD4+ T cells from PBMCs. As for subset: CD45RA+ positively selected. The origin of the receptors is a man younger than 30 in good health. Some clones in this sample may be carry-over from other donors' samples.

J is TRBJ2-1 and V is TRBV2; either TRBD1 or TRBD2 may fit D (5 bases each). The length of the CDR3 is 14 residues. V was shortened by 5 bases and J by 4 bases, with 12 bases between the two germline ends. CDR1 is SNHLY and CDR2 is FYNNEI in the germline V gene. CDR3 nucleotides: TGTGCCAGCAGTCCCCTGGGGGAGTACAATGAGCAGTTCTTC. Translation: CASSPLGEYNEQFF.

This chain links TRBV5-1 with TRBJ2-5; 11 bases fit TRBD1. J was trimmed by 4 bases and V by 4 bases; bases with no gene match: 6. Germline CDR1 is SGHRS and CDR2 is YFSETQ. The CDR3 covers 15 residues. CDR3 region: CASSTGTGGIETQYF. CDR3 coding DNA: TGCGCCAGCAGCACCGGGACAGGGGGGATAGAGACCCAGTACTTC.

J is TRBJ2-2 and V is TRBV5-1; maybe TRBD2 (7 bases). CDR1 and CDR2 from the germline V gene are SGHRS and YFSETQ. V shed 6 bases and J shed 5 bases, with 17 bases lying between them. The CDR3 is made up of 15 amino acids. In DNA, the CDR3 is TGCGCCAGCACCGACACTCGGGGGGCTACCGGGGAGCTGTTTTTT. Protein sequence: CASTDTRGATGELFF.

J is TRBJ2-2 and V is TRBV11-3; D might be TRBD2 (6 bases). Between the trimmed V and J ends, which lost 5 bases and 4 bases, there was a span of 14 bases. Per germline, CDR1 SGHNT and CDR2 YENEEA. The CDR3 totals 15 residues. CDR3 DNA: TGTGCCAGCAGCGATGGACTAAGGGGCACCGGGGAGCTGTTTTTT. Translating gives CASSDGLRGTGELFF. Full variable domain (rest looked up from reference TRBV11-3 and TRBJ2-2): EAGVVQSPRYKIIEKKQPVAFWCNPISGHNTLYWYLQNLGQGPELLIRYENEEAVDDSQLPKDRFSAERLKGVDSTLKIQPAELGDSAVYLCASSDGLRGTGELFFGEGSRLTVL.

The rearrangement joins TRBV7-3 to TRBJ2-1; D is unclear. The germline V and J ends were trimmed by 0 bases and 8 bases, with 8 bases remaining between them. The V gene's germline CDR1 is SGHTA and CDR2 FQGTGA. The CDR3 is 13 residues long. CDR3 protein: CASSLTPRDEQFF. The CDR3 region has the DNA TGTGCCAGCAGCTTAACCCCCCGGGATGAGCAGTTCTTC.

The chain carries TRBV5-1 and TRBJ2-1; 8 bases are a match to TRBD2. J lost 2 bases, V lost 4 bases, and 11 bases had no gene match. Germline V gene lookup returns CDR1 SGHRS and CDR2 YFSETQ. This CDR3 is 17 amino acids long. Written as DNA, the CDR3 is TGCGCCAGCAGCCCATCGGGGGGGGCGCGTCCCTACAATGAGCAGTTCTTC. Encoded protein: CASSPSGGARPYNEQFF.

The rearrangement links TRBV7-3 to TRBJ2-2; D is perhaps TRBD1 (5 bases). V was clipped by 2 bases and J by 7 bases, with 8 bases between them. Germline V gene sequence: CDR1 SGHTA, CDR2 FQGTGA. The CDR3 length is 13 residues. The CDR3 nucleotides are TGTGCCAGCAGCTTACTAGACAGCGGGGAGCTGTTTTTT. This encodes CASSLLDSGELFF.

V gene TRBV4-2 combines with J gene TRBJ2-1, with TRBD2 identical over 9 bases. The germline CDR1 and CDR2 sequences are LGHNA and YNFKEQ. CDR3 length: 17 residues. Trimming cost V 4 bases and J 5 bases; bases outside gene matches: 12. For the CDR3, the DNA is TGTGCCAGCAGCCCTCCGGGAAATAGCGGGAGAAACAATGAGCAGTTCTTC. Protein: CASSPPGNSGRNNEQFF.

The J gene is TRBJ1-3, the V gene TRBV28; D uncertain. The CDR3 has 15 residues. V was trimmed by 4 bases and J by 7 bases, leaving 17 bases between them. The germline V gene has CDR1 MDHEN and CDR2 SYDVKM. The CDR3 DNA reads as TGTGCCAGCAGTTGGGCGGACCAAACCTGGAACACCATATATTTT. Encoded protein: CASSWADQTWNTIYF.

V gene TRBV28 combines with J gene TRBJ1-5; D may be TRBD1 (6 bases). The length of the CDR3 is 14 residues. The V end lost 6 bases, the J end lost 2 bases, and 11 bases lay between the germline ends. The germline CDR1 and CDR2 sequences are MDHEN and SYDVKM. This CDR3 reads CASSYDRRNQPQHF. CDR3 in DNA: TGTGCCAGCAGCTACGACAGGCGCAATCAGCCCCAGCATTTT.

The CDR3 bases are TGTGCCAGCAGCTTGTTGGATTTTAATGCGGGAATGAATGAGCAGTTCTTC. It yields the protein CASSLLDFNAGMNEQFF. The rearrangement uses TRBV5-6 and TRBJ2-1; TRBD2 might be the D (6 bases). V was shortened by 1 base and J by 7 bases, with 21 bases between the two germline ends. Germline lookup yields CDR1 SGHDT and CDR2 YYEEEE. The CDR3 runs to 17 residues.

About this clone: The same CDR3 can be traced to other DNA sequences in this sample. The chain joins TRBV5-1 to TRBJ2-5; 10 bases match TRBD2. The CDR3 totals 15 residues. V lost 4 bases, J lost 0 bases, and 3 bases stayed unmatched. Germline CDR1 SGHRS, CDR2 YFSETQ. Here the CDR3 DNA reads TGCGCCAGCAGCCGACTAGCGGGCAACCAAGAGACCCAGTACTTC. It translates to CASSRLAGNQETQYF.

Comments on this clone: Other DNA sequences in this sample translate to the same CDR3. The genes are TRBV11-3 and TRBJ1-1; tentatively, D is TRBD1 (5 bases). The CDR3 is 12 residues long. The germline V and J ends were trimmed by 5 bases and 5 bases, with 9 bases remaining between them. The germline CDR1 and CDR2 sequences are SGHNT and YENEEA. The CDR3 DNA reads as TGTGCCAGCAGCGGCGGGGGAACTGAAGCTTTCTTT. Translation gives CASSGGGTEAFF. Combining the CDR3 with reference TRBV11-3 and TRBJ1-1 gives the whole variable domain EAGVVQSPRYKIIEKKQPVAFWCNPISGHNTLYWYLQNLGQGPELLIRYENEEAVDDSQLPKDRFSAERLKGVDSTLKIQPAELGDSAVYLCASSGGGTEAFFGQGTRLTVV.